The 4 T cell receptor beta chains below come from one sample, sequenced in a study of blood T cell repertoires in COVID-19. Using immunoSEQ multiplex PCR, the repertoire was profiled, and TCRdb retains in-frame clones only, with some absent. Altogether around 160,000 clones are present, 75% to 85% being singletons, with the ten largest covering roughly 8.4%. Sequencing was performed on peripheral blood. The receptor set was obtained from a human donor with acute or convalescent COVID-19. The donor label of this sample is uncertain.

This clone was recorded only once. V and J are TRBV27 and TRBJ2-2, with 7 positions matching TRBD1. CDR1 and CDR2 from the germline V gene are MNHEY and SMNVEV (reference sequence). V dropped 6 bases and J dropped 2; count of bases not matched to a gene: 6. The CDR3 extends over 15 amino acids. CDR3 residues: CASSPDRVNTGELFF. The CDR3 DNA is TGTGCCAGCAGCCCCGACAGGGTTAACACCGGGGAGCTGTTTTTT.

The chain uses TRBV6-5 and TRBJ2-7, with 11 bases that match TRBD1. There are 15 residues in the CDR3. V lost 6 bases, J lost 4 bases, and 8 bases stayed unmatched. Per germline, CDR1 MNHEY and CDR2 SVGAGI. The CDR3: CASSPGTGGPYEQYV. As DNA, the CDR3 is TGTGCCAGCAGCCCCGGGACAGGGGGACCGTACGAGCAGTACGTC.

The rearrangement joins TRBV10-2 to TRBJ1-5; possibly TRBD1 for D (5 bases). In germline, CDR1 is WSHSY, CDR2 SAAADI. Between the trimmed V and J ends, which lost 0 bases and 6 bases, there was a span of 9 bases. This CDR3 is 14 amino acids long. CDR3: CASSESKGRQPQHF. The DNA for the CDR3 is TGCGCCAGCAGTGAGTCTAAGGGGCGTCAGCCCCAGCATTTT.

Only one count was recorded for this clone. This rearrangement joins TRBV19 to TRBJ2-1, with TRBD2 identical over 8 bases. The trim removed 5 bases at V and 7 bases at J, leaving 10 bases unmatched. Germline V gives CDR1 LNHDA, CDR2 SQIVND (reference sequence). The CDR3 covers 15 residues. In nucleotides, the CDR3 is TGTGCCAGTAGTTCCCGGGAGGGCCGGAGGAATGAGCAGTTCTTC. Its protein is CASSSREGRRNEQFF.